This entry describes one T cell receptor (beta chain). Its specificity is not known. Nominal health characterized the donors when sampled, though unrecorded immune exposures were likely. The sample is drawn from a study of cytomegalovirus exposure and HLA in healthy donors. Broader study findings: Several of the most significant clusters appeared, in a later analysis, to be linked to common viral pathogens. According to an earlier analysis, most TCR beta V segments yielded productive rearrangements about 87% or about 30% of the time.

Use of 60 Vbeta and 13 Jbeta primers characterized the PCR. The data were produced by immunoSEQ multiplex PCR, yet TCRdb's version contains in-frame clones alone and is incomplete. The table includes 20,000 to 30,000 clones, roughly 70% detected once. The CDR3 totals 13 residues. The germline V gene has CDR1 SGHRS and CDR2 YFSETQ. V was clipped by 1 base and J by 7 bases, with 8 bases between them. The chain recombines TRBV5-1 with TRBJ1-4; tentative D call: TRBD1 (5 bases). The clonotype was recovered from a woman aged 45-65 years in good health and CMV-seronegative. The sequenced sample consisted of PBMCs. CDR3 in DNA: TGCGCCAGCAGCTTGTCAGGGTTTGAAAAACTGTTTTTT. It specifies CASSLSGFEKLFF.